This TCR beta chain was observed in a study of post-analysis software for immune sequencing data. Study findings and constraints: Controls showed lower frequencies than patients for five TRBV segments, and TRBV5-6, TRBV5-1 and TRBV20-1 were among these.

A few counts support this clonotype. As yet, its antigen is unknown. Germline assignment: CDR1 DFQATT and CDR2 SNEGSKA (reference sequence). Trimming shortened V by 3 bases and J by 0 bases, and 9 bases separated the two germline ends. CDR3 length: 13 amino acids. The library was made from cDNA and included unique molecular identifiers. Via MiXCR, TCRdb re-called the PCR reads, giving one row per CDR3 protein. The data show under 900,000 distinct CDR3 sequences, approximately 53% seen once. The chain carries TRBV20-1 and TRBJ2-7; TRBD2 might be the D (5 bases). The TCR sequence derives from a girl under 18 with multiple sclerosis. Sequences were obtained from blood. CDR3 nucleotides: TGCAGTGCTAGTGGACTCAACTCCTACGAGCAGTACTTC. It is translated as CSASGLNSYEQYF.